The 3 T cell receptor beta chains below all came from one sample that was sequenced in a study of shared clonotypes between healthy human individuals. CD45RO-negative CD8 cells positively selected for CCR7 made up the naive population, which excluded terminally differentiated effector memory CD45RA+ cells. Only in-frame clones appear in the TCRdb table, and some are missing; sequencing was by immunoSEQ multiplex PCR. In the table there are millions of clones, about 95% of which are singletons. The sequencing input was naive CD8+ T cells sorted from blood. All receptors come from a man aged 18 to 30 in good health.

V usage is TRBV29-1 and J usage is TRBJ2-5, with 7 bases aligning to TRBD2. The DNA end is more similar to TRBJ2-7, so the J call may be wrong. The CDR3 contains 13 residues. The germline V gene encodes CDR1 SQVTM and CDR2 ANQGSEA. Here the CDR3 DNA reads TGCAGCGTTGAAGCGGGGGGAGGGAACGAGCAGTACTTC. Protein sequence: CSVEAGGGNEQYF.

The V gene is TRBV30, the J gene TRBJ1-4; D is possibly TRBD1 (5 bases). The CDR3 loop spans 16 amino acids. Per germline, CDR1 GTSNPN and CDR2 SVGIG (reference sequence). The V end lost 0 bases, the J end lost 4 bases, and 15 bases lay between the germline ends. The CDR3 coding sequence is TGTGCCTGGAGTGTACTGGAGGGGCGGGATAATGAAAAACTGTTTTTT. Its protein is CAWSVLEGRDNEKLFF.

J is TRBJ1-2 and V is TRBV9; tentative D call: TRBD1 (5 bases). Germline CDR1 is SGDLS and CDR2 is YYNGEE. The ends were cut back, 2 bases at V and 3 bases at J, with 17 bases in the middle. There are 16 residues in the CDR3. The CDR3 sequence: CASSVGLEEVDYGYTF. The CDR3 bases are TGTGCCAGCAGCGTGGGACTGGAAGAGGTTGACTATGGCTACACCTTC.